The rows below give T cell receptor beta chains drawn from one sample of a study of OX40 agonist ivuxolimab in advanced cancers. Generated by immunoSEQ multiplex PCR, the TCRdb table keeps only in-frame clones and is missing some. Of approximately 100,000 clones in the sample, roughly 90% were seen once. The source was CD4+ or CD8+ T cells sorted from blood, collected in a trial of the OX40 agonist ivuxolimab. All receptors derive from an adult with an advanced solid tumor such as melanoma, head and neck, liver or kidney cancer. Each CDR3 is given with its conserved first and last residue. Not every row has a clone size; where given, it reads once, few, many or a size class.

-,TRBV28,CASSSGLAGRPGSDTQYF
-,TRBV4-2,CASSQDGQGWRTDTQYF
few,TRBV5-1,CASSLAGDRGLETQYF
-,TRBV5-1,CASKRVANTGELFF
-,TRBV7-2,CASSWVGQAGGEQPQHF
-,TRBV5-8,CASSLQRNTEAFF
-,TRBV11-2,CASSLDRRGLSGNTIYF
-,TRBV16,CASSPRTSQEYF
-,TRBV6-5,CASSYFRGLSEQYF
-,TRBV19,CASRPRENTEAFF
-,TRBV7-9,CASVFGGGTSYEQYF
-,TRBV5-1,CASTVDRTNNEQFF
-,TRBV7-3,CASSPGWGGRADTQYF
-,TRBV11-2,CASSYSRLKGYNSPLHF
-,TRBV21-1,CASSNRFRARNQPQHF
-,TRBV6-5,CASSQRPADTQYF
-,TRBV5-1,CASSFTGARTDTQYF
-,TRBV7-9,CASSLNRDSIYGYTF
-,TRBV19,CASSISTDNYGYTF
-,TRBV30,CANFPGLKETQYF
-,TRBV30,CAWSVRSYEQYF
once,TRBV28,CASSLGGLPYEQYF
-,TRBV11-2,CASSSWGFNQPQHF
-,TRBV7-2,CASSPTTGREETQYF
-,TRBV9,CASSVSVTAGGTEAFF
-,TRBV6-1,CASSEGTSRADTQYF
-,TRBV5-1,CASSPVRDTGELFF
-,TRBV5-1,CASALTNYGYTF
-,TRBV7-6,CASSQQGQGAYGYTF
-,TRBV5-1,CASSLRGDYNEQFF
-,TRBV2,CASSWSREAFF
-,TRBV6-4,CASSPSGVGTDTQYF
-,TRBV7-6,CASSPGLGRLGAGNTIYF
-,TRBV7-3,CASSIGQGEGYTF
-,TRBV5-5,CASSDRGPSGNTIYF
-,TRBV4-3,CASSLSRQVNTEAFF
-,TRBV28,CASRPGGAGNAQFF
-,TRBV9,CASSLLWGDTQYF
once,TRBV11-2,CASIPAGRKADTQYF
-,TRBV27,CASSPQDRIYNSPLHF
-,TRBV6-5,CASSYSMGYGNTIYF
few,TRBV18,CASSPGENQPQHF
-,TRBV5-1,CASSLEEGTQYF
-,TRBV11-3,CASSPGQGLAGELFF
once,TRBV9,CASSPRGQGNTEAFF
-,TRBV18,CASSPLLGQGVVENTEAFF